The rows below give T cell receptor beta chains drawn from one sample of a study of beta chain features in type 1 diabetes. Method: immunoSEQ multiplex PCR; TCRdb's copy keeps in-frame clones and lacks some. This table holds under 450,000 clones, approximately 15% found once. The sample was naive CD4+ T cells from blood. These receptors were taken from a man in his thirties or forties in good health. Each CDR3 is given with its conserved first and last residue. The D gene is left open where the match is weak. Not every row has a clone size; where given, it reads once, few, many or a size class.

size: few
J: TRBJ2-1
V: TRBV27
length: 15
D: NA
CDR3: CASSLSGTSYNEQFF
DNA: TGTGCCAGCAGTTTATCGGGGACAAGTTACAATGAGCAGTTCTTC

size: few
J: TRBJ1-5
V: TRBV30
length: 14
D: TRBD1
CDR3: CAWMGRGPDQPQHF
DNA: TGTGCCTGGATGGGCAGGGGGCCCGATCAGCCCCAGCATTTT

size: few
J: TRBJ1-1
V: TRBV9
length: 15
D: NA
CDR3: CASSVGVEQDTEAFF
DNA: TGTGCCAGCAGCGTAGGGGTCGAACAGGACACTGAAGCTTTCTTT

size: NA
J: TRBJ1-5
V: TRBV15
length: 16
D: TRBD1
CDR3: CATSPQGGDRGRSQHF
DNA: TGTGCCACCAGCCCCCAGGGAGGGGACAGGGGAAGGTCCCAGCATTTT

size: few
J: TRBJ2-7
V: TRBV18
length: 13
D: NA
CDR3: CASSPNRRYEQYF
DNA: TGTGCCAGCTCGCCCAACAGGAGATACGAGCAGTACTTC

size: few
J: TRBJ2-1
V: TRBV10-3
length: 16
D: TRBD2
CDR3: CAIRPGGLAGENEQFF
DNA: TGTGCCATCAGACCGGGCGGACTAGCGGGAGAAAATGAGCAGTTCTTC

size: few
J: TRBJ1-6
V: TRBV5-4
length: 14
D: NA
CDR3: CASSSQGVNSPLHF
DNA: TGTGCCAGCAGCTCACAAGGGGTTAATTCACCCCTCCACTTT

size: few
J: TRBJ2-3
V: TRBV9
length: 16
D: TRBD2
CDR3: CASSTLAGGRTDTQYF
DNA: TGTGCCAGCAGCACCTTAGCGGGAGGACGTACAGATACGCAGTATTTT

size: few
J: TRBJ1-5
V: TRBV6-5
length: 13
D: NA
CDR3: CASRRGADQPQHF
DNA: TGTGCCAGCAGGAGGGGGGCTGATCAGCCCCAGCATTTT

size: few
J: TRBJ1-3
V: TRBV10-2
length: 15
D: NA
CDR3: CASSEWADSGNTIYF
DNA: TGCGCCAGCAGTGAGTGGGCAGACTCTGGAAACACCATATATTTT

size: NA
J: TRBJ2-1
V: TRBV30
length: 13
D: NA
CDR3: CAWRGGFYNEQFF
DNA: TGTGCCTGGAGAGGAGGATTTTACAATGAGCAGTTCTTC

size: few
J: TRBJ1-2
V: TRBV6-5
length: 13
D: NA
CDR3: CASSPDTRRGYTF
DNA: TGTGCCAGCAGTCCAGACACAAGACGTGGCTACACCTTC

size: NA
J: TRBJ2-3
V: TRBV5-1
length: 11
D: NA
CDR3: CASRGTDTQYF
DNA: TGCGCCAGCAGGGGGACAGATACGCAGTATTTT

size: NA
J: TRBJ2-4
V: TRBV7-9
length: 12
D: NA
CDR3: CASSHGGNIQYF
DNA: TGTGCCAGCAGCCACGGGGGAAACATTCAGTACTTC

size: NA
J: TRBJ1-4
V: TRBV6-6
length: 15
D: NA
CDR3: CASSYIRTLNEKLFF
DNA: TGTGCCAGCAGTTATATCCGGACCCTAAATGAAAAACTGTTTTTT

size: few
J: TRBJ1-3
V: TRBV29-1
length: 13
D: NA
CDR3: CSVDLYGGNTIYF
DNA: TGCAGCGTTGACCTTTATGGTGGAAACACCATATATTTT

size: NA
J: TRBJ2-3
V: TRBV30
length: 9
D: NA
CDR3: CAARGTQYF
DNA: TGTGCCGCTAGGGGTACGCAGTATTTT

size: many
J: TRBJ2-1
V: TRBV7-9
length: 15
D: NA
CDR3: CASSLAGISYNEQFF
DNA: TGTGCCAGCAGCTTGGCAGGGATATCCTACAATGAGCAGTTCTTC

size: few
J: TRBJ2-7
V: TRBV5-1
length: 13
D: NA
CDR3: CASSPLQEGVGYF
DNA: TGCGCCAGCAGCCCACTTCAGGAAGGGGTGGGGTACTTC

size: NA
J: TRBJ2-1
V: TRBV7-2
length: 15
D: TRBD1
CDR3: CASSSDRGTHNEQFF
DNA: TGTGCCAGCAGCTCGGACAGGGGAACACACAATGAGCAGTTCTTC

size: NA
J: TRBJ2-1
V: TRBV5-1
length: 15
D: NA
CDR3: CASSLDLGSYNEQFF
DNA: TGCGCCAGCAGCTTGGACTTGGGCTCCTACAATGAGCAGTTCTTC

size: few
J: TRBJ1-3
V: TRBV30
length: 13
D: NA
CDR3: CAYLRDVGNTIYF
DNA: TGTGCCTATCTCCGGGACGTTGGAAACACCATATATTTT

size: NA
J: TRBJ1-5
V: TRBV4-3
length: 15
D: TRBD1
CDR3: CASSQGQGRHQPQHF
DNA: TGCGCCAGCAGCCAAGGACAGGGGCGACATCAGCCCCAGCATTTT

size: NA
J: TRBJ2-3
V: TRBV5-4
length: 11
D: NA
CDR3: CASRLEDTQYF
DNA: TGTGCCAGCCGACTCGAAGATACGCAGTATTTT

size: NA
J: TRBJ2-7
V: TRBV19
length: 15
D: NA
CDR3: CASSIDLGRSYEQYF
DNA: TGTGCCAGTAGTATAGATCTAGGACGGAGCTACGAGCAGTACTTC

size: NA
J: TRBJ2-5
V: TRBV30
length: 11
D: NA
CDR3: CAWSVGETQYF
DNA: TGTGCCTGGAGTGTCGGGGAGACCCAGTACTTC

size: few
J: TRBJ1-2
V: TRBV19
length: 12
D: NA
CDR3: CASTQANYGYTF
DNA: TGTGCCAGCACCCAGGCTAACTATGGCTACACCTTC

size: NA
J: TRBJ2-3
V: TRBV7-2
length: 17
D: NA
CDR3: CASSTNPVSSRSDTQYF
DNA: TGTGCCAGCAGCACAAATCCAGTGTCTAGCCGGTCGGATACGCAGTATTTT

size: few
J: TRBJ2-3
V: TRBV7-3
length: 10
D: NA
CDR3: CANLTDTQYF
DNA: TGTGCCAACCTCACAGATACGCAGTATTTT

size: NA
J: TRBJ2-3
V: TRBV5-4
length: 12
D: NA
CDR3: CASSLLQDTQYF
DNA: TGTGCCAGCAGCTTGTTACAAGATACGCAGTATTTT

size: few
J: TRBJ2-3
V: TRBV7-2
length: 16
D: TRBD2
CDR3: CASSLFSGRTTDTQYF
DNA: TGTGCCAGCAGCCTCTTTAGCGGGAGAACCACAGATACGCAGTATTTT

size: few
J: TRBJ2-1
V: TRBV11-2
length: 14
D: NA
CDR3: CASSSIAVGLEQFF
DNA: TGTGCCAGCAGCTCCATAGCGGTTGGTCTTGAGCAGTTCTTC

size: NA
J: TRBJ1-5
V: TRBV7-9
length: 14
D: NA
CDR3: CASSSGSRDQPQHF
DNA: TGTGCCAGCAGTTCGGGGAGTAGGGATCAGCCCCAGCATTTT

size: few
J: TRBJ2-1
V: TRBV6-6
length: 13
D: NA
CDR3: CASSGGLANEQFF
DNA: TGTGCCAGCAGTGGGGGACTGGCGAATGAGCAGTTCTTC

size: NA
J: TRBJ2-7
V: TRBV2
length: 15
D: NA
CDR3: CASSEEGGDTYEQYF
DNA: TGTGCCAGCAGTGAGGAAGGAGGGGACACCTACGAGCAGTACTTC

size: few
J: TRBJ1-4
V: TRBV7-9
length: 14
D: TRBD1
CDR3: CASSRDRLNEKLFF
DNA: TGTGCCAGCAGCCGGGACAGACTTAATGAAAAACTGTTTTTT